This T cell receptor (beta chain) appears in the sequencing data of a study of post-analysis software for immune sequencing data. Study-level points and caveats: Relative to controls, patients had five TRBV segments at higher frequency, with TRBV5-6, TRBV5-1 and TRBV20-1 among these.

TCR beta cDNA libraries had unique molecular identifiers. Using its own MiXCR run on the PCR reads, TCRdb lists one record per CDR3 protein. The sample carries over 150,000 distinct CDR3 sequences, about 29% recorded once. This clonotype was recorded many times. Its specificity is unknown. The germline CDR1 and CDR2 sequences are SQVTM and ANQGSEA. Trimming left V 4 bases short and J 7 bases short, with 16 bases between. The CDR3 contains 14 residues. This chain connects TRBV29-1 to TRBJ1-4; weak D call: TRBD1 (5 bases). Sequences were obtained from blood. The receptor was derived from a girl between 10 and 17 years old with multiple sclerosis. CDR3 residues: CSVGTGTGGEKLFF. In DNA, the CDR3 is TGCAGCGTTGGGACGGGAACGGGGGGTGAAAAACTGTTTTTT.